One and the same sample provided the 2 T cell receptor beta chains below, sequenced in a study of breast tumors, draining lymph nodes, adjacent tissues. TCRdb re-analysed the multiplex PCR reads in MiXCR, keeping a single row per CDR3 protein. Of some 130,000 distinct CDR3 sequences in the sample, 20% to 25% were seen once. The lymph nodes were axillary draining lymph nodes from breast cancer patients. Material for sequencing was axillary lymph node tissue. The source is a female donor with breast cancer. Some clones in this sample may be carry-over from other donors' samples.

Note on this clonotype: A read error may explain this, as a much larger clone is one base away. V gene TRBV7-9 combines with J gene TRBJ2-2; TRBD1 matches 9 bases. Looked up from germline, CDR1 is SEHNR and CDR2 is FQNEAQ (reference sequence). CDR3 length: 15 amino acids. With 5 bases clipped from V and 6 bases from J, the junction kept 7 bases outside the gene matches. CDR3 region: CASSLIRQGAGELFF. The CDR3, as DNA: TGTGCCAGCAGCCTCATCCGACAGGGGGCCGGGGAGCTGTTTTTT.

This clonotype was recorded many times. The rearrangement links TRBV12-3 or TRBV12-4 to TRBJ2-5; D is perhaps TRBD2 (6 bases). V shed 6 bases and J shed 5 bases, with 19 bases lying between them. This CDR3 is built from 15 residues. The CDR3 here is CASSPSGPGRETQYF. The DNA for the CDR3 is TGTGCCAGCAGCCCCAGCGGGCCGGGGCGGGAGACCCAGTACTTC.